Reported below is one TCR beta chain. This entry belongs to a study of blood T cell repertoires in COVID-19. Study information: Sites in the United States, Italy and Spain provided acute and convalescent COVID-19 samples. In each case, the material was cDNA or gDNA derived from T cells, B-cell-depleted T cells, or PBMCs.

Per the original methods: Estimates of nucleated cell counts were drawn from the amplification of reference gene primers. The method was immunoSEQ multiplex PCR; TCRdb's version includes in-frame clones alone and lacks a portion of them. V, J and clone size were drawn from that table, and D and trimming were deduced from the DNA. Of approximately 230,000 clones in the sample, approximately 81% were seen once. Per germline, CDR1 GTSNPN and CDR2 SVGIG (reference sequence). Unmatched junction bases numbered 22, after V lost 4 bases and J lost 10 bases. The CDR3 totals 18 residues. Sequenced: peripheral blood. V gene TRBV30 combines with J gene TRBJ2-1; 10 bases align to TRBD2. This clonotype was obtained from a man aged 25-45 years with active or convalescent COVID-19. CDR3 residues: CAWNPVIPSGSSPGEQFF. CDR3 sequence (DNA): TGTGCCTGGAATCCAGTAATTCCTAGCGGGAGTTCTCCTGGCGAGCAGTTCTTC. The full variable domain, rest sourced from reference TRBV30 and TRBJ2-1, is SQTIHQWPATLVQPVGSPLSLECTVEGTSNPNLYWYRQAAGRGLQLLFYSVGIGQISSEVPQNLSASRPQDRQFILSSKKLLLSDSGFYLCAWNPVIPSGSSPGEQFFGPGTRLTVL.